The 10 T cell receptor beta chains listed next were all sequenced from one sample in a study of shared clonotypes between healthy human individuals. Profiling relied on immunoSEQ multiplex PCR, and the TCRdb table lists in-frame clones only, not all of them. The sample includes roughly 2.1 million clones, roughly 91% of them seen just once. The naive CD8 population came from CD45RO-negative cells selected for CCR7, without terminally differentiated effector memory CD45RA+ cells. The specimen sequenced was naive CD8+ T cells from PBMCs. The receptors come from a young man in good health. Some clones in this sample may be carry-over from other donors' samples.

J is TRBJ2-1 and V is TRBV7-8, with 7 nucleotides matching TRBD2. The ends lost 1 base at V and 10 bases at J; junction bases unmatched: 7. Germline V gives CDR1 SGHVS, CDR2 FQNEAQ. The CDR3 totals 14 residues. The CDR3 sequence is CASSLVGLAEEQFF. The DNA of the CDR3 is TGTGCCAGCAGCTTAGTAGGCCTAGCGGAGGAGCAGTTCTTC.

V usage is TRBV27 and J usage is TRBJ2-4; TRBD1 agrees at 8 bases. CDR1 and CDR2 (germline): MNHEY, SMNVEV (reference sequence). This CDR3 spans 14 amino acids. With 7 bases clipped from V and 5 bases from J, the junction kept 7 bases outside the gene matches. CDR3 loop: CASTLTGAQNIQYF. The CDR3 region has the DNA TGTGCCAGCACCCTGACAGGGGCCCAAAACATTCAGTACTTC.

The chain couples TRBV10-2 to TRBJ1-5; tentatively, D is TRBD1 (6 bases). Between the trimmed V and J ends, which lost 10 bases and 3 bases, there was a span of 19 bases. The CDR3 length is 15 residues. CDR1 and CDR2 from the germline V gene are WSHSY and SAAADI. DNA of the CDR3: TGCGCCACCTCTGGGGGGCTTGAGGACAATCAGCCCCAGCATTTT. Translated: CATSGGLEDNQPQHF.

The chain employs TRBV13 and TRBJ2-7, with 8 bases that match TRBD2. Germline V gene lookup returns CDR1 PRHDT and CDR2 FYEKMQ (reference sequence). The CDR3 runs 14 residues. J was trimmed by 6 bases and V by 5 bases; bases with no gene match: 9. The CDR3 nucleotides are TGTGCCAGCAGCAAGGGGCCGGGGGGGCTCGAGCAGTACTTC. This sequence encodes CASSKGPGGLEQYF. Drawing the rest from reference TRBV13 and TRBJ2-7, the complete variable domain is AAGVIQSPRHLIKEKRETATLKCYPIPRHDTVYWYQQGPGQDPQFLISFYEKMQSDKGSIPDRFSAQQFSDYHSELNMSSLELGDSALYFCASSKGPGGLEQYFGPGTRLTVT.

Note on this clone: Other nucleotide sequences from this sample produce the same CDR3. J is TRBJ2-3 and V is TRBV9; no clear D. CDR3 length: 11 residues. Germline CDR1 and CDR2: SGDLS and YYNGEE. Deletions cut 3 bases from V and 6 bases from J, with 5 bases between. CDR3 nucleotide sequence: TGTGCCAGCAGCGGTCCGGATACGCAGTATTTT. As protein: CASSGPDTQYF.

This chain uses TRBV13 with TRBJ2-2, with D tentatively TRBD1 or TRBD2 (5 bases each). The CDR3 length is 15 residues. Deletions cut 5 bases from V and 1 base from J, with 11 bases between. Germline V gives CDR1 PRHDT, CDR2 FYEKMQ (reference sequence). The CDR3 DNA sequence: TGTGCCAGCAGCCGGGACGGGAAGAACACCGGGGAGCTGTTTTTT. Translation: CASSRDGKNTGELFF.

Turning to this clone: Other nucleotide sequences in the sample specify the same CDR3. The chain recombines TRBV27 with TRBJ2-1; TRBD2 matches 9 bases. V shed 3 bases, J shed 7 bases, and the junction held 7 bases outside the gene matches. The CDR3 sequence is 15 residues long. From germline, CDR1 is MNHEY and CDR2 SMNVEV (reference sequence). CDR3 protein: CASSFLAGGPNEQFF. The CDR3 DNA reads as TGTGCCAGCAGTTTTTTGGCGGGAGGGCCGAATGAGCAGTTCTTC.

This chain connects TRBV7-8 to TRBJ1-2, with a weak D call TRBD1 (5 bases). The germline gives CDR1 SGHVS, CDR2 FQNEAQ. V was cut by 5 bases and J by 4 bases, with 23 bases left in between. This CDR3 contains 17 residues. The chain's CDR3 is CASSPVEAGPTIYGYTF. CDR3 nucleotide sequence: TGTGCCAGCAGCCCAGTGGAGGCAGGGCCTACTATCTATGGCTACACCTTC.

V usage is TRBV27 and J usage is TRBJ2-1, with D perhaps matching TRBD1 (5 bases). Germline V gene data show CDR1 as MNHEY and CDR2 as SMNVEV (reference sequence). CDR3 length: 16 amino acids. The germline V and J ends were trimmed by 6 bases and 6 bases, with 21 bases remaining between them. The CDR3 reads CASSDHGHPRGNEQFF. DNA of the CDR3: TGTGCCAGCAGCGACCATGGACACCCGAGAGGCAATGAGCAGTTCTTC.

The V gene is TRBV6-1, the J gene TRBJ2-7; 8 nucleotides agree with TRBD1. The CDR3 sequence is 14 residues long. After removal of 3 bases from V and 1 base from J, the junction contained 2 bases not matched to a gene. Germline V gene sequence: CDR1 MNHNS, CDR2 SASEGT. CDR3 sequence: CASSDRGLSYEQYF. As DNA, the CDR3 is TGTGCCAGCAGTGACAGGGGGCTGTCCTACGAGCAGTACTTC.